The TCR beta chain described here comes from a study of T cells in Graves' hyperthyroidism and ophthalmopathy. RNA transcripts were the template for amplifying TCR beta CDR3 regions. Researchers ran a first-round RT-PCR on the TCR CDR3 using the HTBI primer set. In TCRdb, the multiplex PCR reads were re-called with MiXCR into one record per CDR3 protein. Of a few hundred thousand distinct CDR3 sequences in the sample, around 15% are singletons; the top ten hold 30% to 35%. Trimming shortened V by 4 bases and J by 1 base, and 11 bases separated the two germline ends. Germline CDR1 and CDR2: SNHLY and FYNNEI. The CDR3 extends over 14 amino acids. Many counts were recorded for this clonotype.

The clonotype comes from a woman between 40 and 55 years old with Graves' ophthalmopathy. J is TRBJ2-7 and V is TRBV2; tentatively, D is TRBD2 (6 bases). Sequenced sample: blood. CDR3 sequence reads: CASSVGGRSYEQYF. In nucleotides, the CDR3 is TGTGCCAGCAGTGTCGGGGGAAGGTCCTACGAGCAGTACTTC. The entire variable domain, with the rest obtained from reference TRBV2 and TRBJ2-7, is as follows: EPEVTQTPSHQVTQMGQEVILRCVPISNHLYFYWYRQILGQKVEFLVSFYNNEISEKSEIFDDQFSVERPDGSNFTLKIRSTKLEDSAMYFCASSVGGRSYEQYFGPGTRLTVT.